The clone carrying this T cell receptor beta chain was seen a handful of times. Its cognate antigen is unknown. Per the germline V gene, CDR1 is LNHNV and CDR2 is YYDKDF (reference sequence). The germline V and J ends were trimmed by 5 bases and 10 bases, with 9 bases remaining between them. The CDR3 length is 11 residues. The data stem from a study of CD8 T cells in ankylosing spondylitis. Overall study findings and caveats: It appeared that ankylosing spondylitis blood was characterized by a TCR beta motif of about eight highly homologous variants. Enrichment of disease-linked clones was reportedly significant in matched ankylosing spondylitis synovial fluid. Reactive arthritis synovial fluid and blood previously showed some of these motif variants.

TCRdb re-analysed the 5' RACE reads in MiXCR, keeping a single row per CDR3 protein. This table has 100,000 or so distinct CDR3 sequences, more than 8.5% appearing once. The sequenced material came from blood, either unsorted or a sorted T cell fraction (not recorded which). The chain is built from TRBV15 and TRBJ1-5; possible D gene TRBD1, 5 bases. The source is a male donor with ankylosing spondylitis. Here the CDR3 DNA reads TGTGCCACCAGCCCCGGGGGACCCCAGCATTTT. As protein: CATSPGGPQHF.